This record concerns one T cell receptor (beta chain) sequence. Here immunoSEQ multiplex PCR was the method, and the copy in TCRdb shows in-frame clones only, minus some. The sample contains 110,000 to 150,000 clones, approximately 93% of which appear only once. This sample was taken from a study of T cell responses to AZD1222 COVID-19 vaccine. The germline V gene encodes CDR1 MNHEY and CDR2 SVGAGI. With V trimmed by 6 bases and J by 3 bases, 9 bases remained unmatched. The CDR3 runs to 15 residues. This TCR came from an adult in good health. Sample: peripheral blood, taken on day 0 of AZD1222 vaccination. This sequence joins TRBV6-5 and TRBJ1-2; 8 bases are shared with TRBD1. In DNA form, the CDR3 reads TGTGCCAGCAGACTCCGGACAGGGATTCACTATGGCTACACCTTC. Its protein is CASRLRTGIHYGYTF.